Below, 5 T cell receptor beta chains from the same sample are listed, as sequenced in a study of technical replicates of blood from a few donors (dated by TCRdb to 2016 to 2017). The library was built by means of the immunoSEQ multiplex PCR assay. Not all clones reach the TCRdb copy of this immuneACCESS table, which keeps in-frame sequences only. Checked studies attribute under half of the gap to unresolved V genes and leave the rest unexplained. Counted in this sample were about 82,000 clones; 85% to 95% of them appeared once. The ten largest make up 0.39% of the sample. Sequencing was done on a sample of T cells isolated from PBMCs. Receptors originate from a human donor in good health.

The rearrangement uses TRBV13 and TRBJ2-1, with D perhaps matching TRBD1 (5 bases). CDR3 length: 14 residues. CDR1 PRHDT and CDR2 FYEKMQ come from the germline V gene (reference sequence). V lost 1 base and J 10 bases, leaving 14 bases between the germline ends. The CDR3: CASSLEVAGIEQFF. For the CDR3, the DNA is TGTGCCAGCAGCTTAGAGGTCGCAGGGATCGAGCAGTTCTTC. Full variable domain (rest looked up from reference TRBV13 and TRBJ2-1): AAGVIQSPRHLIKEKRETATLKCYPIPRHDTVYWYQQGPGQDPQFLISFYEKMQSDKGSIPDRFSAQQFSDYHSELNMSSLELGDSALYFCASSLEVAGIEQFFGPGTRLTVL.

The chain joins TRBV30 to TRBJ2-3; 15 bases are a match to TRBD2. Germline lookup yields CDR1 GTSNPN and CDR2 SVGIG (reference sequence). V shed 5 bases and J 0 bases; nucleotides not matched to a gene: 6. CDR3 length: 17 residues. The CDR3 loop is CAWGLAGGHPSTDTQYF. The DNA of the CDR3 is TGTGCCTGGGGACTAGCGGGAGGGCATCCCAGCACAGATACGCAGTATTTT.

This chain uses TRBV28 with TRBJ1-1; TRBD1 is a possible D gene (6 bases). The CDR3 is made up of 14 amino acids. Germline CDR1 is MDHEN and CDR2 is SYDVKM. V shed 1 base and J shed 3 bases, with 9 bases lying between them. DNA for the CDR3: TGTGCCAGCAGTTTATCAGGGGTGCACACTGAAGCTTTCTTT. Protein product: CASSLSGVHTEAFF.

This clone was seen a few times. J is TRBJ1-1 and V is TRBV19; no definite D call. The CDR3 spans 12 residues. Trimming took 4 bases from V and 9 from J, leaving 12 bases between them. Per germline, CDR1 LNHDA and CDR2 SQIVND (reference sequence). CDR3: CASSTGIQKAFF. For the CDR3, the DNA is TGTGCCAGTAGTACCGGGATCCAAAAAGCTTTCTTT.

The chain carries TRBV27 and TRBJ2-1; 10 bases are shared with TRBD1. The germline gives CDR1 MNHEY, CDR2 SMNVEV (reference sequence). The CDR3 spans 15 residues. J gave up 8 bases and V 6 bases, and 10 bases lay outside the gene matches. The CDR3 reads CASRRRDRGTDEQFF. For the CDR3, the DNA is TGTGCCAGCAGACGGAGGGACAGGGGAACCGATGAGCAGTTCTTC.